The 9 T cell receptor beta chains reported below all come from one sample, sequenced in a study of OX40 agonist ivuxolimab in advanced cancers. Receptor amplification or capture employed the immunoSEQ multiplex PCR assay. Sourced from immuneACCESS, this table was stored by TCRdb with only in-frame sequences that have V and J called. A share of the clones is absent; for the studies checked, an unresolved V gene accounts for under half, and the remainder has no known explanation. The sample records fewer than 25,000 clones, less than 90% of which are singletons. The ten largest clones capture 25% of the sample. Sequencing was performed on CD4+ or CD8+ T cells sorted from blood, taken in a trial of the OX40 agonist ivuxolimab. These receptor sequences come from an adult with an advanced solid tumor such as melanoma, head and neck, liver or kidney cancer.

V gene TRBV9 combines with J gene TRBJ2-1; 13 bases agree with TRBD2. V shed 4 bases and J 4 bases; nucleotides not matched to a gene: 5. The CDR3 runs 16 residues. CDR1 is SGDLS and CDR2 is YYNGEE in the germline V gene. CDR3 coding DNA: TGTGCCAGCAGCCCGGGACTAGCGGGAACATACAATGAGCAGTTCTTC. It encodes CASSPGLAGTYNEQFF.

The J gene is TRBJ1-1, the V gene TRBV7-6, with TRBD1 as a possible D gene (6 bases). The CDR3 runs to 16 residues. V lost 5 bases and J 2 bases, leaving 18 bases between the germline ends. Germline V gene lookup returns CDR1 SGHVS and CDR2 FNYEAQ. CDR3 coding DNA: TGTGCCAGCAGCAAAAGCAAAGGGGGGCTAAACACTGAAGCTTTCTTT. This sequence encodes CASSKSKGGLNTEAFF.

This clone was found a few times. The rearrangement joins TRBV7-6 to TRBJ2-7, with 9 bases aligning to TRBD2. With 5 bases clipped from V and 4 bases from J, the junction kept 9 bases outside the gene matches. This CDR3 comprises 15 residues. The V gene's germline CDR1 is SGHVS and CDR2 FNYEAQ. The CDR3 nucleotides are TGTGCCAGCAGCCCACTCGCGGGAGGGCCGTACGAGCAGTACTTC. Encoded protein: CASSPLAGGPYEQYF.

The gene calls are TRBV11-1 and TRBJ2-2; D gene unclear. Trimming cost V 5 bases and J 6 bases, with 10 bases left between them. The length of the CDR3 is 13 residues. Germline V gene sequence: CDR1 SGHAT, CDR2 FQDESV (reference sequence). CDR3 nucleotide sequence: TGTGCCAGCAGCAAGACACCGGCCGGGGAGCTGTTTTTT. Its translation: CASSKTPAGELFF. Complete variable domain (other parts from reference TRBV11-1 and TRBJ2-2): EAEVAQSPRYKITEKSQAVAFWCDPISGHATLYWYRQILGQGPELLVQFQDESVVDDSQLPKDRFSAERLKGVDSTLKIQPAELGDSAMYLCASSKTPAGELFFGEGSRLTVL.

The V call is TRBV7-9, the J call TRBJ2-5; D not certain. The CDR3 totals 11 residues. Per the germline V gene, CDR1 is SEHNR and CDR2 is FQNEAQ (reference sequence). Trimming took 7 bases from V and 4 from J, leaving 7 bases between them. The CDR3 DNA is TGTGCCAGCAACTCTATAGAGACCCAGTACTTC. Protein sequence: CASNSIETQYF. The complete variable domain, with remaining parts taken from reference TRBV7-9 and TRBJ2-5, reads DTGVSQNPRHKITKRGQNVTFRCDPISEHNRLYWYRQTLGQGPEFLTYFQNEAQLEKSRLLSDRFSAERPKGSFSTLEIQRTEQGDSAMYLCASNSIETQYFGPGTRLLVL.

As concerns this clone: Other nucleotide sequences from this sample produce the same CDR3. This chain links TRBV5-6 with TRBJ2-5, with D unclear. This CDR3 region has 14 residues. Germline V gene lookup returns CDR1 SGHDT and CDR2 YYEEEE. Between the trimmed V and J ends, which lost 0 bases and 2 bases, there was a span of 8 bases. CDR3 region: CASSLVVTQETQYF. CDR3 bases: TGTGCCAGCAGCTTGGTTGTTACACAAGAGACCCAGTACTTC.

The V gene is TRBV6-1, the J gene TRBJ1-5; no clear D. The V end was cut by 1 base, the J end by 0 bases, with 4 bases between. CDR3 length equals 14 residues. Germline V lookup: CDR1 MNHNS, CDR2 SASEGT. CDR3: CASSEGNSNQPQHF. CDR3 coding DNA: TGTGCCAGCAGTGAAGGGAATAGCAATCAGCCCCAGCATTTT.

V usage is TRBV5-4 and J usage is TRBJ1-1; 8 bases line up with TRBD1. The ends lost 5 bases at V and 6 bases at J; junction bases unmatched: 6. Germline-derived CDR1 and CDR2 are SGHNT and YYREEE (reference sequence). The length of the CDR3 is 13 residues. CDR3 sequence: CASRDQGAAEAFF. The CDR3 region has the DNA TGTGCCAGCAGGGACCAGGGGGCTGCTGAAGCTTTCTTT.

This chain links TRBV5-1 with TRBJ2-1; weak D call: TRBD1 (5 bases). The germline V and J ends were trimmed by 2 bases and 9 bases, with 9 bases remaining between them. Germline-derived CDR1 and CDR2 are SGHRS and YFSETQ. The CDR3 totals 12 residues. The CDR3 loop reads CASSLGEREQFF. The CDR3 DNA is TGCGCCAGCAGCTTAGGGGAACGTGAGCAGTTCTTC.